The clone carrying this TCR beta chain was counted at least ten times. TCRdb re-called the 5' RACE reads through MiXCR, storing one row per CDR3 protein. The sample includes roughly 23,000 distinct CDR3 sequences, roughly 10% of them seen just once. The data are from a study of neurological immune-mediated disorders. The TCR was taken from a woman aged 55-70 years with HTLV-1-associated myelopathy (HAM/TSP). The sample taken for sequencing was PBMCs.

CDR3 coding DNA: TGCGCCAGCAGCTTAGGGACCGGGACAGGGGTGTCCGGGGAGCTGTTTTTT. Translation: CASSLGTGTGVSGELFF. The chain uses TRBV5-1 and TRBJ2-2; the match to TRBD1 covers 10 bases. This CDR3 has 17 residues. The germline V gene encodes CDR1 SGHRS and CDR2 YFSETQ. With 2 bases clipped from V and 6 bases from J, the junction kept 10 bases outside the gene matches.